The present T cell receptor (beta chain) was sequenced within a study of regulatory T cells in long-lasting Graves disease. As for the study in general: Persistent Graves' disease required over 5 years of antithyroid drugs and positive TSH receptor antibodies.

Study observations and caveats: Favoring TRBV28, TRBJ1-2 and TRBJ2-5 was a feature seen in persistent disease. New patients shared some 890 public clonotypes, fewer than the 2,500 to 3,500 shared by persistent patients.

For TCR beta, libraries came from iRepertoire HTBI primers and Arm-PCR of CDR3 regions. TCRdb analysed the multiplex PCR reads with MiXCR anew, one entry per CDR3 protein. The sample contains roughly 400,000 distinct CDR3 sequences, 20% to 25% of which appear only once. Germline loops: CDR1 SGHTA, CDR2 FQGNSA. The CDR3 extends over 14 amino acids. The V segment lost 5 bases and the J segment 8 bases; nucleotides outside the gene matches: 7. The sample holds a few counts of this clonotype. Its antigen is currently unknown. Noted time point: persistent/refractory GD, antithyroid drugs over 5 years with positive TRAb. Researchers made the TCR library from RNA that was extracted from PBMCs.

The source material was peripheral blood mononuclear cells (PBMCs), sampled when the disease was refractory, from a patient treated with antithyroid drugs. The chain couples TRBV7-2 to TRBJ2-4; TRBD2 agrees at 9 bases. The source is a female donor with Graves disease. As DNA, the CDR3 is TGTGCCAGCAGCCTTGGACTAGCGTTGGACATTCAGTACTTC. The encoded protein is CASSLGLALDIQYF.